The clone carrying this T cell receptor (beta chain) was counted between two and nine times. TCRdb re-called the 5' RACE reads through MiXCR, storing one row per CDR3 protein. The sample includes 350,000 to 450,000 distinct CDR3 sequences, approximately 14% of them seen just once. This record belongs to a study of T-cell memory formation after mild COVID-19. Germline lookup yields CDR1 LGHDT and CDR2 YNNKEL (reference sequence). The CDR3 loop spans 15 amino acids. V shed 5 bases, J shed 1 base, and the junction held 7 bases outside the gene matches. This receptor was taken from a man younger than 30 who had mild COVID-19 (a few samples of this study predate the infection). Cell type and time point are not known. The specimen sequenced was PBMCs or a T cell subset sorted from them (not recorded which). V and J are TRBV3-1 and TRBJ2-7, with 8 bases aligning to TRBD1. In nucleotides, the CDR3 is TGTGCCAGCAGCTCGACAGGGGTGGTATCCTACGAGCAGTACTTC. It encodes CASSSTGVVSYEQYF.